This T cell receptor (beta chain) is from a study of blood T cell repertoires in COVID-19. Across the whole study: Both acute and convalescent COVID-19 samples were obtained from the United States, Italy and Spain. PBMCs, B-cell-depleted T cells, or T cells were the source of the cDNA or gDNA that made up the material.

This CDR3 has 14 residues. Germline-derived CDR1 and CDR2 are MNHEY and SMNVEV (reference sequence). Germline trimming cut 5 bases from V and 3 bases from J; bases unmatched to any gene: 6. Authors' data handling: Researchers report that nucleated cell counts were estimated from reference gene primer amplification. Profiling relied on immunoSEQ multiplex PCR, and the TCRdb table lists in-frame clones only, not all of them. V and J calls and clone size are as listed in that table; D and trimming were resolved from the DNA. The sample contains around 180,000 clones, about 88% of which appear only once.

The sequence derives from a woman aged 25 to 39 with active or convalescent COVID-19. The chain employs TRBV27 and TRBJ1-1; 7 bases fit TRBD1. The sequencing input was peripheral blood. The CDR3 DNA sequence: TGTGCCAGCAGTATTCTACAGGGGTACACTGAAGCTTTCTTT. This codes for CASSILQGYTEAFF.